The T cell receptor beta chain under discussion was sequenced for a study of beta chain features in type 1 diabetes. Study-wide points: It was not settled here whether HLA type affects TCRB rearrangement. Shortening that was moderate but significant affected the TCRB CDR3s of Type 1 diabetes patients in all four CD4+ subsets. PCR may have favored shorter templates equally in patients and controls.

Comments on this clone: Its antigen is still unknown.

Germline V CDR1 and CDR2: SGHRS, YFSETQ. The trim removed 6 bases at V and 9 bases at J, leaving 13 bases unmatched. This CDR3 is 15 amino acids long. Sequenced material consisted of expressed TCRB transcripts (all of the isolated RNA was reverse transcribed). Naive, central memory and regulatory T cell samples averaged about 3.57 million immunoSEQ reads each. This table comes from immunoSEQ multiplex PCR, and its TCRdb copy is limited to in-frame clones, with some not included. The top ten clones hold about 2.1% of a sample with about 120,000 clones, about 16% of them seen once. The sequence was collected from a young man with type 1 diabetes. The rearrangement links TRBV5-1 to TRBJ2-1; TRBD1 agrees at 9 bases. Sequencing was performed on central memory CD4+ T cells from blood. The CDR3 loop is CASMRPEQGASEQFF. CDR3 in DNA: TGCGCCAGCATGCGGCCGGAACAGGGGGCCTCTGAGCAGTTCTTC. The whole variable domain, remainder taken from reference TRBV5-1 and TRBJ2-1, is KAGVTQTPRYLIKTRGQQVTLSCSPISGHRSVSWYQQTPGQGLQFLFEYFSETQRNKGNFPGRFSGRQFSNSRSEMNVSTLELGDSALYLCASMRPEQGASEQFFGPGTRLTVL.